The T cell receptor beta chain under discussion was sequenced for a study of human T cells and chemical hapten exposure. CDR3 length equals 13 residues. In germline, CDR1 is SNHLY, CDR2 FYNNEI. V lost 5 bases to trimming and J lost 7 bases; unmatched junction nucleotides: 5. The time point was: patch test 3, about 24 weeks after DPC sensitization. The treatment was: therapeutic diphenylcyclopropenone sensitization with weekly scalp DPC. The donor pool consisted of alopecia patients aged 18 to 70 years, considered suitable for DPC. TCRdb ran MiXCR on the RACE reads and lists one entry per CDR3 protein. The sample includes roughly 97,000 distinct CDR3 sequences, 27% seen only once; the top ten take over 9%.

The rearrangement joins TRBV2 to TRBJ1-5; 7 bases align to TRBD1. The clonotype comes from a man between 40 and 49 years old with alopecia areata. Some clones in this sample may be carry-over from other donors' samples. The sample consisted of whole blood, taken in connection with sensitization to the hapten diphenylcyclopropenone (DPC). The CDR3 protein is CASSSDRDQPQHF. Written as DNA, the CDR3 is TGTGCCAGCAGTTCCGACAGGGACCAGCCCCAGCATTTT.